These T cell receptor beta chains were read from a single sample in a study of blood T cell repertoires in COVID-19. Measured with immunoSEQ multiplex PCR; TCRdb has only the in-frame clones, and not every one. The sample includes about 70,000 clones, 87% seen only once; the top ten take roughly a tenth. Specimen: peripheral blood. The receptors derive from a woman in her late teens or twenties with acute or convalescent COVID-19. CDR3s include the opening cysteine and the closing phenylalanine or tryptophan. Each record gives: V gene, D gene, CDR3 length, J gene, clone size, CDR3 DNA, CDR3 protein. D genes are given only for firm matches. Clone sizes are given selectively: once, few, many, or a class where the clone is expanded.

TRBV12-5	TRBD1	16	TRBJ2-2	.	TGTGCTAGTGGGTTTTCTGGGACAGGGGACACCGGGGAGCTGTTTTTT	CASGFSGTGDTGELFF
TRBV27	TRBD1	14	TRBJ1-2	.	TGTGCCAGCAGCCCAAGGACAGGGGAGGCTGGCTACACCTTC	CASSPRTGEAGYTF
TRBV28	.	11	TRBJ2-5	.	TGTGCCAGCAGTTCCAGTCGCACCCAGTACTTC	CASSSSRTQYF
TRBV11-2	TRBD1	14	TRBJ2-7	.	TGTGCCAGCAGCGCCGGGACAGGGTCCTACGAGCAGTACTTC	CASSAGTGSYEQYF
TRBV7-6	TRBD2	15	TRBJ2-1	few	TGTGCCAGCAGCTTAGCGTCTAGCGGGGCTTCTGAGCAGTTCTTC	CASSLASSGASEQFF
TRBV9	.	14	TRBJ2-1	few	TGTGCCAGCAGAAGGGGTAGCTCCTACAATGAGCAGTTCTTC	CASRRGSSYNEQFF
TRBV5-1	TRBD2	15	TRBJ2-7	.	TGCGCCAGCAGCTTGGCGGCGGGAGGATTATACGAGCAGTACTTC	CASSLAAGGLYEQYF
TRBV10-3	TRBD2	17	TRBJ2-5	.	TGTGCCATCAGTAGTGCCCAAGGACTAGCGGGAGGAGAGACCCAGTACTTC	CAISSAQGLAGGETQYF
TRBV5-4	.	13	TRBJ2-7	.	TGTGCCAGCAGCTTGTGGGGGCGATTGGAGCAGTACTTC	CASSLWGRLEQYF
TRBV6-5	.	13	TRBJ1-6	.	TGTGCCAGCAGGGAGGGCTTGAATTCACCCCTCCACTTT	CASREGLNSPLHF
TRBV27	TRBD1	14	TRBJ1-2	.	TGTGCCAGCAGTTTCACGGGACAGGGTGCGCCCTACACCTTC	CASSFTGQGAPYTF
TRBV18	.	17	TRBJ1-1	once	TGTGCCAGCTCACCACTTAGCCCCCCAGGGGTATACACTGAAGCTTTCTTT	CASSPLSPPGVYTEAFF
TRBV6-5	.	15	TRBJ2-7	.	TGTGCCAGCAGCCCCAGGACTAACTCTGTGGGCGAGCAGTACTTC	CASSPRTNSVGEQYF
TRBV12-3/TRBV12-4	.	11	TRBJ2-3	.	TGTGCCAGCAGTTATCGAGATACGCAGTATTTT	CASSYRDTQYF